One and the same sample provided the 29 T cell receptor beta chains below, sequenced in a study of T cells in tumors after PD-1 blockade. Produced via immunoSEQ multiplex PCR; TCRdb's table is partial and in-frame only. The sample includes over 60,000 clones, roughly 70% of them seen just once. The starting material was PBMCs, obtained after anti-PD-1 treatment. The source is a human donor with basal cell carcinoma.

Comment on this clone: Other DNA sequences in the sample encode the same CDR3. The chain combines TRBV3-1 (or the pseudogene TRBV3-2) with TRBJ2-7, with no clear D. Per the germline V gene, CDR1 is LGHDT and CDR2 is YNNKEL (reference sequence). The CDR3 runs 12 residues. V lost 1 base and J lost 2, with 3 bases in between. The CDR3 sequence is CASSQVAYEQYF. The CDR3 nucleotides are TGTGCCAGCAGCCAAGTGGCCTACGAGCAGTACTTC.

The chain has TRBV7-9 and TRBJ2-1; D tentatively fits TRBD1 or TRBD2 (5 bases each). CDR3 length equals 12 residues. The germline V and J ends were trimmed by 0 bases and 9 bases, with 6 bases remaining between them. The V gene's germline CDR1 is SEHNR and CDR2 FQNEAQ (reference sequence). CDR3 loop: CASSLAGGEQFF. CDR3 DNA: TGTGCCAGCAGCTTAGCTGGGGGTGAGCAGTTCTTC.

The V and J genes are TRBV5-1 and TRBJ1-4, with TRBD1 as a possible D gene (5 bases). The V end was cut by 2 bases, the J end by 8 bases, with 16 bases between. The CDR3 loop spans 15 amino acids. Germline V gene data show CDR1 as SGHRS and CDR2 as YFSETQ. The CDR3 is CASSFMRGGGEKLFF. The CDR3 coding sequence is TGCGCCAGCAGCTTCATGAGGGGCGGAGGGGAAAAACTGTTTTTT. Using reference TRBV5-1 and TRBJ1-4 for the parts outside the CDR3, the full variable domain is KAGVTQTPRYLIKTRGQQVTLSCSPISGHRSVSWYQQTPGQGLQFLFEYFSETQRNKGNFPGRFSGRQFSNSRSEMNVSTLELGDSALYLCASSFMRGGGEKLFFGSGTQLSVL.

The genes are TRBV5-8 and TRBJ2-3, with 9 bases matching TRBD1. The CDR3 is 13 residues long. V was pared by 3 bases and J by 6 bases, with 2 bases of the junction left unmatched. Per the germline V gene, CDR1 is SGHTS and CDR2 is YDEGEE. As DNA, the CDR3 is TGTGCCAGCAGCTGGGACAGGGAGGATACGCAGTATTTT. Translation: CASSWDREDTQYF. The full variable domain, completed using reference TRBV5-8 and TRBJ2-3, is EAGVTQSPTHLIKTRGQQATLRCSPISGHTSVYWYQQALGLGLQFLLWYDEGEERNRGNFPPRFSGRQFPNYSSELNVNALELEDSALYLCASSWDREDTQYFGPGTRLTVL.

This sequence joins TRBV28 and TRBJ1-2, with TRBD1 matching 9 bases. Germline V gene sequence: CDR1 MDHEN, CDR2 SYDVKM. The CDR3 totals 15 residues. V lost 7 bases and J lost 2; bases outside the gene matches: 8. The CDR3 spells CASTPGQGRNYGYTF. The DNA of the CDR3 is TGTGCCAGCACCCCAGGACAGGGGCGGAACTATGGCTACACCTTC.

There are a few counts of this clone. The junction departs from germline at one end; a sequencing error may be responsible. The V gene is TRBV30, the J gene TRBJ2-7; unclear D gene. The CDR3 length is 12 residues. CDR1 and CDR2 from the germline V gene are GTSNPN and SVGIG (reference sequence). CDR3 residues: CAWRASGFSMDF. For the CDR3, the DNA is TGTGCCTGGAGAGCCTCGGGCTTCTCGATGGACTTC.

CDR3 region: CASSLGTSGGLSSTDTQYF. CDR3 bases: TGCGCCAGCAGCTTGGGGACTAGCGGGGGGTTATCCAGCACAGATACGCAGTATTTT. This chain links TRBV5-1 with TRBJ2-3, with 14 bases that match TRBD2. The V and J ends lost 0 bases and 0 bases, in that order; junction bases with no gene match: 6. The CDR3 has 19 residues. Germline CDR1 is SGHRS and CDR2 is YFSETQ.

This chain uses TRBV19 with TRBJ2-4; unclear D gene. The CDR3 spans 14 residues. The germline V and J ends were trimmed by 9 bases and 5 bases, with 17 bases remaining between them. Germline assignment: CDR1 LNHDA and CDR2 SQIVND (reference sequence). The CDR3 loop reads CASGVGILQNIQYF. CDR3 nucleotide sequence: TGTGCCAGCGGTGTTGGGATATTGCAAAACATTCAGTACTTC.

The chain couples TRBV5-1 to TRBJ2-3, with 8 bases fitting TRBD1. Germline trimming cut 0 bases from V and 2 bases from J; bases unmatched to any gene: 5. Looked up from germline, CDR1 is SGHRS and CDR2 is YFSETQ. The CDR3 contains 16 residues. The CDR3 loop reads CASSLEGTGNTDTQYF. In nucleotides, the CDR3 is TGCGCCAGCAGCTTGGAGGGGACAGGCAACACAGATACGCAGTATTTT.

The rearrangement joins TRBV4-1 to TRBJ2-7; TRBD2 matches 9 bases. The CDR3 has 14 residues. V lost 3 bases, J lost 3 bases, and 3 bases stayed unmatched. The germline V gene has CDR1 MGHRA and CDR2 YSYEKL. CDR3 in amino acids: CASSQGSGGYEQYF. The CDR3, as DNA: TGCGCCAGCAGCCAGGGTAGCGGGGGCTACGAGCAGTACTTC.

There are a few counts of this clone. The chain is built from TRBV10-2 and TRBJ1-6; 10 positions match TRBD1. This CDR3 is 15 amino acids long. CDR1 and CDR2 from the germline V gene are WSHSY and SAAADI. J lost 10 bases, V lost 0 bases, and 3 bases had no gene match. The CDR3 region is CASSESGTGVSPLHF. The CDR3 nucleotides read TGCGCCAGCAGTGAGTCCGGGACAGGGGTCTCACCCCTCCACTTT.

This sequence joins TRBV5-1 and TRBJ1-1; 7 positions agree with TRBD1. Germline V gives CDR1 SGHRS, CDR2 YFSETQ. The CDR3 length is 15 residues. V was clipped by 2 bases and J by 2 bases; unmatched bases: 6. CDR3 coding DNA: TGCGCCAGCAGCTTTGAAGGGGGCACTAACACTGAAGCTTTCTTT. This codes for CASSFEGGTNTEAFF.

V usage is TRBV4-2 and J usage is TRBJ2-7; the match to TRBD1 covers 11 bases. Per germline, CDR1 LGHNA and CDR2 YNFKEQ. The trim removed 0 bases at V and 8 bases at J, leaving 9 bases unmatched. The CDR3 loop spans 16 amino acids. CDR3 in DNA: TGTGCCAGCAGCCAAGATAGAGGGACAGGGGGTTCCCAGCAGTACTTC. The encoded protein is CASSQDRGTGGSQQYF.

The table lists this clone with a few counts. The chain is built from TRBV30 and TRBJ1-5, with no clear D. V was pared by 2 bases and J by 8 bases, with 10 bases between. Germline V CDR1 and CDR2: GTSNPN, SVGIG (reference sequence). The CDR3 sequence is 12 residues long. CDR3: CAWSPDKEPQHF. The CDR3 DNA reads as TGTGCCTGGAGTCCAGATAAAGAGCCCCAGCATTTT.

This clone was detected only a few times. The rearrangement uses TRBV19 and TRBJ2-7; 12 nucleotides match TRBD1. The trim removed 3 bases at V and 4 bases at J, leaving 7 bases unmatched. The CDR3 length is 16 residues. In germline, CDR1 is LNHDA, CDR2 SQIVND (reference sequence). CDR3 DNA: TGTGCCAGTAGTATGGTCGGGGGACAGGGGGCTTACGAGCAGTACTTC. It specifies CASSMVGGQGAYEQYF.

V and J are TRBV28 and TRBJ2-5; D remains ambiguous. The CDR3 length is 12 residues. Trimming took 3 bases from V and 4 from J, leaving 6 bases between them. Germline V gives CDR1 MDHEN, CDR2 SYDVKM. CDR3 nucleotides: TGTGCCAGCAGTTTGAAGGGAGAGACCCAGTACTTC. This codes for CASSLKGETQYF.

The V gene is TRBV7-2, the J gene TRBJ2-6; the match to TRBD1 covers 8 bases. The CDR3 sequence is 16 residues long. Germline V gives CDR1 SGHTA, CDR2 FQGNSA. Trimming cost V 5 bases and J 4 bases; bases outside gene matches: 7. The CDR3 region has the DNA TGTGCCAGCAGCACCCCGACAGGGGCGGGGGCCAACGTCCTGACTTTC. This encodes CASSTPTGAGANVLTF. Variable domain in full (rest from reference TRBV7-2 and TRBJ2-6): GAGVSQSPSNKVTEKGKDVELRCDPISGHTALYWYRQSLGQGLEFLIYFQGNSAPDKSGLPSDRFSAERTGGSVSTLTIQRTQQEDSAVYLCASSTPTGAGANVLTFGAGSRLTVL.

The chain links TRBV15 to TRBJ1-1; D gene unclear. This CDR3 contains 11 residues. Germline V gene sequence: CDR1 LNHNV, CDR2 YYDKDF (reference sequence). V was clipped by 7 bases and J by 8 bases, with 11 bases between them. CDR3 nucleotide sequence: TGTGCCACCACCAGGCCCGGAGAAGCTTTCTTT. Encoded protein: CATTRPGEAFF.

The V and J genes are TRBV11-1 and TRBJ2-7; D ambiguous. Germline V CDR1 and CDR2: SGHAT, FQDESV (reference sequence). The CDR3 length is 13 residues. V lost 6 bases to trimming and J lost 2 bases, with 11 bases between them. The CDR3 loop reads CASRQTETYEQYF. The CDR3 DNA reads TGTGCCAGCAGACAAACAGAGACCTACGAGCAGTACTTC.

A single count supports this clone. The chain has TRBV24-1 and TRBJ1-2; D perhaps matches TRBD1 (6 bases). The CDR3 totals 13 residues. The V gene's germline CDR1 is KGHDR and CDR2 SFDVKD. V shed 4 bases and J shed 3 bases, with 8 bases lying between them. CDR3 in amino acids: CATSERGYYGYTF. DNA for the CDR3: TGTGCCACCAGTGAGAGGGGGTACTATGGCTACACCTTC.

The genes are TRBV10-3 and TRBJ2-1, with no clear D. V gave up 6 bases and J gave up 6 bases, with 12 bases separating them. CDR1 and CDR2 from the germline V gene are ENHRY and SYGVKD. This CDR3 spans 13 amino acids. The CDR3 DNA reads as TGTGCCATCAGAAGGCCAGACTTCAATGAGCAGTTCTTC. Translation gives CAIRRPDFNEQFF.

Only a few counts were recorded for this clone. The chain joins TRBV5-5 to TRBJ2-7, with 8 bases that match TRBD1. Germline values: CDR1 SGHKS, CDR2 YYEKEE (reference sequence). This CDR3 contains 15 residues. Germline trimming cut 2 bases from V and 0 bases from J; bases unmatched to any gene: 4. CDR3 sequence: CASSFTGGSSYEQYF. DNA of the CDR3: TGTGCCAGCAGCTTCACAGGGGGAAGCTCCTACGAGCAGTACTTC.

Details on this clone: Its ends do not fully match the called genes, so a read error is possible. The CDR3: CASSDLIHWDAGGGPGLF. CDR3 coding DNA: TGCGCCAGCAGTGACTTGATTCACTGGGACGCGGGGGGGGGACCCGGGCTCTTC. The rearrangement links TRBV10-2 to TRBJ2-1, with TRBD2 matching over 9 bases. Germline CDR1 reads WSHSY; CDR2 reads SAAADI. CDR3 length equals 18 residues.

This sequence joins TRBV7-2 and TRBJ2-1, with TRBD1 identical over 7 bases. From germline, CDR1 is SGHTA and CDR2 FQGNSA. The CDR3 contains 16 residues. V shed 3 bases, J shed 7 bases, and the junction held 12 bases outside the gene matches. CDR3 nucleotides: TGTGCCAGCAGCTTGACAGGGACCATGCAGGGAAATGAGCAGTTCTTC. Translated, it gives CASSLTGTMQGNEQFF.

The chain carries TRBV18 and TRBJ1-5; D is unresolved. The CDR3 loop spans 13 amino acids. In germline, CDR1 is KGHSH, CDR2 LQKENI. Between the trimmed V and J ends, which lost 2 bases and 7 bases, there was a span of 9 bases. The CDR3 DNA reads as TGTGCCAGCTCACCAGCCCTCGAACAGCCCCAGCATTTT. Translation gives CASSPALEQPQHF. Full variable domain (rest looked up from reference TRBV18 and TRBJ1-5): NAGVMQNPRHLVRRRGQEARLRCSPMKGHSHVYWYRQLPEEGLKFMVYLQKENIIDESGMPKERFSAEFPKEGPSILRIQQVVRGDSAAYFCASSPALEQPQHFGDGTRLSIL.

V is TRBV5-5 and J is TRBJ2-1; D is undetermined. CDR3 length: 14 residues. The ends were cut back, 2 bases at V and 9 bases at J, with 15 bases in the middle. The germline gives CDR1 SGHKS, CDR2 YYEKEE (reference sequence). CDR3 amino acids: CASSLPNPGGEQFF. The CDR3 bases are TGTGCCAGCAGCTTACCGAACCCAGGTGGTGAGCAGTTCTTC.

This clone was seen only a few times. The chain is built from TRBV12-5 and TRBJ1-6; perhaps TRBD1 as D (5 bases). V lost 8 bases and J lost 8, with 10 bases in between. Germline V CDR1 and CDR2: LGHNT, FRNRAP. The CDR3 covers 12 residues. In nucleotides, the CDR3 is TGTGCTAGTAGGACCAGGGATTCACCCCTCCACTTT. It encodes CASRTRDSPLHF.

The chain has TRBV23-1 and TRBJ1-1; D is perhaps TRBD1 (6 bases). TRBV23-1 is known as an ORF, though its function is uncertain. V lost 1 base, J lost 1 base, and 19 bases lay in between. CDR3 length: 18 residues. Here the CDR3 reads CASSQLPVFRQENTEAFF. CDR3 DNA sequence: TGCGCCAGCAGTCAATTGCCCGTGTTCCGACAGGAGAACACTGAAGCTTTCTTT.

In DNA form, the CDR3 reads TGTGCCAGCAAAGACAGCCGGGATTCACCCCTCCACTTT. Residues: CASKDSRDSPLHF. V and J are TRBV2 and TRBJ1-6; TRBD1 might be the D (5 bases). The CDR3 sequence is 13 residues long. The germline CDR1 and CDR2 sequences are SNHLY and FYNNEI. Trimming removed 7 bases at V and 8 bases at J, with 12 bases between.